This T cell receptor beta chain was documented in a study of post-analysis software for immune sequencing data. Libraries were made from TCR beta cDNA, and they carried unique molecular identifiers. Around 500,000 cDNA molecules were obtained from 1 to 10 million T cells. TCRdb used MiXCR to reprocess the PCR reads, holding one entry per CDR3 protein. The sample lists some 500,000 distinct CDR3 sequences, less than 45% occurring once. The study's findings and limits: When compared against controls, multiple sclerosis patients showed significantly lower normalized Chao1 diversity.

Comment on this clonotype: Its specificity is unknown.

Input material: blood. The clonotype was recovered from a girl between 5 and 17 years old with multiple sclerosis.

The CDR3 DNA reads TGTGCCAGCAGTTTTGGACTAGGAGGAGAGACCCAGTACTTC. It specifies CASSFGLGGETQYF. V and J are TRBV12-3 or TRBV12-4 and TRBJ2-5; 7 nucleotides line up with TRBD2. The CDR3 spans 14 residues. V was clipped by 3 bases and J by 4 bases; unmatched bases: 5.